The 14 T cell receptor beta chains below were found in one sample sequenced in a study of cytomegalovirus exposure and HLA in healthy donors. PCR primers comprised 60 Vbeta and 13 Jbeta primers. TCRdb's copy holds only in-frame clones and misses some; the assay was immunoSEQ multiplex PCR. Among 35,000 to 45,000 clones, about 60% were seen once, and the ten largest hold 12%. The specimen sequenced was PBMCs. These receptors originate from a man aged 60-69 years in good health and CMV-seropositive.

The CDR3 spells CSVVGTSGNLAEQYF. Here the CDR3 DNA reads TGCAGCGTTGTTGGGACTAGCGGGAACCTCGCCGAGCAGTACTTC. The chain links TRBV29-1 to TRBJ2-5; TRBD2 matches 13 bases. The J call may be incorrect, as the DNA end agrees better with TRBJ2-7. CDR1 SQVTM and CDR2 ANQGSEA come from the germline V gene. CDR3 length equals 15 residues.

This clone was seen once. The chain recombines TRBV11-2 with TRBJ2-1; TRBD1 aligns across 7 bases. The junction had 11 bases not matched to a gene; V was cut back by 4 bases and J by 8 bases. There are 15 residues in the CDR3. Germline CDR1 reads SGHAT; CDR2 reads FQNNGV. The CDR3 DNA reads TGTGCCAGCAGCTACCCGGGACAGCGGTTAGATGAGCAGTTCTTC. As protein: CASSYPGQRLDEQFF.

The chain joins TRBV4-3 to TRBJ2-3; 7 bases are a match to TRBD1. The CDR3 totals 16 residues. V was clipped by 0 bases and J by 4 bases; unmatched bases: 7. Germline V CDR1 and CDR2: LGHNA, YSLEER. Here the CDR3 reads CASSQDPVGGADTQYF. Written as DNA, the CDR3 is TGCGCCAGCAGCCAAGATCCGGTAGGGGGCGCAGATACGCAGTATTTT.

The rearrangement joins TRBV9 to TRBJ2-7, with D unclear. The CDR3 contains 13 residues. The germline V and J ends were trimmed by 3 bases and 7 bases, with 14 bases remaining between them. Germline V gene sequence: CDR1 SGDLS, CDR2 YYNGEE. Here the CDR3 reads CASSANPRMEQYF. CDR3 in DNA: TGTGCCAGCAGCGCCAACCCGCGCATGGAGCAGTACTTC.

CDR3 DNA: TGTGCCAGCAGCTTAGGTCAGGTTGGCTACACCTTC. It yields the protein CASSLGQVGYTF. The chain combines TRBV11-2 with TRBJ1-2; D remains ambiguous. This CDR3 has 12 residues. Germline loops: CDR1 SGHAT, CDR2 FQNNGV. Trimming removed 1 base from V and 7 bases from J, with 7 bases in between.

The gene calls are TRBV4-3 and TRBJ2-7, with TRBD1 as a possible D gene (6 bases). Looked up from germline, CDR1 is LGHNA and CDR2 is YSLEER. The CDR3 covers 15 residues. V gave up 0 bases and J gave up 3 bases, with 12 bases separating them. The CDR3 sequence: CASSQDSIGGYEQYF. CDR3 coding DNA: TGCGCCAGCAGCCAAGATTCTATAGGGGGCTACGAGCAGTACTTC.

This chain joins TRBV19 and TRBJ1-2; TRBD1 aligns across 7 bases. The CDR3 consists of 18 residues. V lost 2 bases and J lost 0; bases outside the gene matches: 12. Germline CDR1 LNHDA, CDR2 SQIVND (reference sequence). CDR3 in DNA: TGTGCCAGTAGTATAAACGGACCGGGACAGACTACTAACTATGGCTACACCTTC. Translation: CASSINGPGQTTNYGYTF.

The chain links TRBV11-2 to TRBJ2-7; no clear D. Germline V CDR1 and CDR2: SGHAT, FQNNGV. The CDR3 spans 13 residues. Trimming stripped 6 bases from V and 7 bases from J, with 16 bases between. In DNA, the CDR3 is TGTGCCAGCAGAGATACTGGTCAATGGGAGCAGTACTTC. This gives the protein CASRDTGQWEQYF.

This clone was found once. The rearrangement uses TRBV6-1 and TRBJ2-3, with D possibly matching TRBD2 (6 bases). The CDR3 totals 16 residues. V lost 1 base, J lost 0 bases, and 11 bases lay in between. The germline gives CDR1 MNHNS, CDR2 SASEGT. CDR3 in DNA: TGTGCCAGCAGTGAAGGAGCCGGGACTAGCACAGATACGCAGTATTTT. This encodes CASSEGAGTSTDTQYF.

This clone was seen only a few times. This chain's CDR3 is CASNPRGNYNEQFF. For the CDR3, the DNA is TGTGCCAGCAACCCGAGGGGGAATTACAATGAGCAGTTCTTC. The chain combines TRBV5-6 with TRBJ2-1, with D perhaps TRBD1 (6 bases). The CDR3 loop spans 14 amino acids. V gave up 6 bases and J gave up 4 bases, with 14 bases separating them. Germline values: CDR1 SGHDT, CDR2 YYEEEE.

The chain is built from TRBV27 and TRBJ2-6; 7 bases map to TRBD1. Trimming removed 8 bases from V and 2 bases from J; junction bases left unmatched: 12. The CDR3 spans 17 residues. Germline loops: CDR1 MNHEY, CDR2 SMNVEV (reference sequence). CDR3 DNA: TGTGCCAGCGCTCGAGACAGGGTTATGACTGGGGCCAACGTCCTGACTTTC. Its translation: CASARDRVMTGANVLTF.

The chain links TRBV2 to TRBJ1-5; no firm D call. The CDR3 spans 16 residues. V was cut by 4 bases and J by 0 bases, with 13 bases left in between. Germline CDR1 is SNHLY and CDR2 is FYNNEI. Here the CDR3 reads CASSVEWADSNQPQHF. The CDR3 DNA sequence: TGTGCCAGCAGTGTAGAGTGGGCAGATAGCAATCAGCCCCAGCATTTT. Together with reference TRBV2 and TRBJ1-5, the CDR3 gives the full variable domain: EPEVTQTPSHQVTQMGQEVILRCVPISNHLYFYWYRQILGQKVEFLVSFYNNEISEKSEIFDDQFSVERPDGSNFTLKIRSTKLEDSAMYFCASSVEWADSNQPQHFGDGTRLSIL.

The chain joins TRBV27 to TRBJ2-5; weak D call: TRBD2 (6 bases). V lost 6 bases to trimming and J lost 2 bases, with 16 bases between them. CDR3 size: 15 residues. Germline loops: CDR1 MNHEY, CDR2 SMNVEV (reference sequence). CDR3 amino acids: CASRRALAPQETQYF. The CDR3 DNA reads TGTGCCAGCAGACGAGCCCTAGCGCCTCAAGAGACCCAGTACTTC.

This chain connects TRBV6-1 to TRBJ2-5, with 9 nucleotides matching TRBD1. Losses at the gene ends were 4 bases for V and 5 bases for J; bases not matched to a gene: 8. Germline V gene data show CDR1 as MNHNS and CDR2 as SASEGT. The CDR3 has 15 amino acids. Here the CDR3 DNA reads TGTGCCAGCAGTGGTTCCGGGACAGGGTGGGAGACCCAGTACTTC. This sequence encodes CASSGSGTGWETQYF.